These T cell receptor beta chains were read from a single sample in a study of T cells in Graves' hyperthyroidism and ophthalmopathy. TCRdb ran MiXCR on the multiplex PCR reads and lists one entry per CDR3 protein. Found here are about 420,000 distinct CDR3 sequences, about 15% of them singletons; the top ten hold approximately 7.5%. Material: blood. These receptor sequences come from a woman aged 18-29 years with Graves' hyperthyroidism. Both conserved end residues are part of each CDR3. A D gene is named only where the DNA matches it firmly. Clone size reads once, few, many, or a class if the clone is expanded.

v_gene: TRBV9
abundance: few
d_gene: .
j_gene: TRBJ2-1
CDR3aa: CASGLLGTNEQFF
CDR3nt: TGTGCCAGCGGACTTCTGGGGACGAATGAGCAGTTCTTC

v_gene: TRBV12-3/TRBV12-4
abundance: many
d_gene: .
j_gene: TRBJ2-7
CDR3aa: CASTTANVLGDGATYEQYF
CDR3nt: TGTGCCAGCACAACGGCGAATGTGCTAGGGGACGGAGCTACCTACGAGCAGTACTTC

v_gene: TRBV3-1
abundance: many
d_gene: TRBD1
j_gene: TRBJ2-2
CDR3aa: CASSQGTGSTTGELFF
CDR3nt: TGTGCCAGCAGCCAGGGGACAGGGTCGACCACCGGGGAGCTGTTTTTT

v_gene: TRBV3-1
abundance: few
d_gene: TRBD2
j_gene: TRBJ2-1
CDR3aa: CASSQLKGLAAGNNEQFF
CDR3nt: TGTGCCAGCAGCCAGCTAAAGGGACTAGCTGCAGGCAACAATGAGCAGTTCTTC

v_gene: TRBV20-1
abundance: many
d_gene: .
j_gene: TRBJ2-2
CDR3aa: CSASRTGELFF
CDR3nt: TGCAGTGCTAGTAGAACCGGGGAGCTGTTTTTT

v_gene: TRBV28
abundance: few
d_gene: .
j_gene: TRBJ1-5
CDR3aa: CASLQGPQPQHF
CDR3nt: TGTGCCAGCCTTCAGGGGCCGCAGCCCCAGCATTTT

v_gene: TRBV7-9
abundance: once
d_gene: TRBD1
j_gene: TRBJ2-5
CDR3aa: CASSSTGVRTQYF
CDR3nt: TGTGCCAGCAGCTCCACAGGGGTGCGGACCCAGTACTTC

v_gene: TRBV28
abundance: many
d_gene: .
j_gene: TRBJ2-4
CDR3aa: CASSLGNLAKNIQYF
CDR3nt: TGTGCCAGCAGTTTAGGTAACTTAGCCAAAAACATTCAGTACTTC

v_gene: TRBV20-1
abundance: many
d_gene: .
j_gene: TRBJ1-5
CDR3aa: CSAREGNGNQPQHF
CDR3nt: TGCAGTGCTAGAGAGGGTAACGGCAATCAGCCCCAGCATTTT

v_gene: TRBV12-3/TRBV12-4
abundance: many
d_gene: TRBD1
j_gene: TRBJ2-4
CDR3aa: CASSLAGGTKNIQYF
CDR3nt: TGTGCCAGCAGTTTGGCAGGGGGAACCAAAAACATTCAGTACTTC

v_gene: TRBV5-6
abundance: few
d_gene: .
j_gene: TRBJ2-1
CDR3aa: CASSLERGAPMGNEQFF
CDR3nt: TGTGCCAGCAGCTTGGAACGGGGGGCCCCAATGGGGAATGAGCAGTTCTTC